The 6 T cell receptor beta chains presented below share a single source sample, sequenced in a study of T cell changes during pregnancy in multiple sclerosis (dated by TCRdb to between 2018 and 2021). Receptors were amplified or captured by the immunoSEQ multiplex PCR assay. Drawn from immuneACCESS, this table holds only the in-frame rearrangements with V and J called that TCRdb kept. Clones are partly lost; checked studies trace under half to an unresolved V gene and leave the rest unexplained. Counted in this sample were over 65,000 clones; 90% to 95% of them appeared once. Together, the top ten hold under 3% of the sample. The source was peripheral blood, collected in the first trimester of pregnancy. These receptors were taken from a female donor with multiple sclerosis, enrolled in a pregnancy study.

As concerns this clone: This CDR3 is also generated by other DNA sequences in the sample. The chain combines TRBV7-2 with TRBJ1-2; D not certain. V was cut by 1 base and J by 4 bases, with 4 bases left in between. Germline V gene lookup returns CDR1 SGHTA and CDR2 FQGNSA. There are 12 residues in the CDR3. DNA for the CDR3: TGTGCCAGCAGCTTAGACAGCTATGGCTACACCTTC. Its protein is CASSLDSYGYTF. The variable domain in full, with the rest retrieved from reference TRBV7-2 and TRBJ1-2, is GAGVSQSPSNKVTEKGKDVELRCDPISGHTALYWYRQSLGQGLEFLIYFQGNSAPDKSGLPSDRFSAERTGGSVSTLTIQRTQQEDSAVYLCASSLDSYGYTFGSGTRLTVV.

With regard to this clone: Its ends do not fully match the called genes, so a read error is possible. This chain links TRBV2 with TRBJ2-1; unclear D gene. From germline, CDR1 is SNHLY and CDR2 FYNNEI. This CDR3 spans 17 amino acids. The CDR3 DNA reads as TGTGCCAGCAGTCCTCGAGCGAAACTTTTTCGGTTGAGACCCGCCGTCTTC. This codes for CASSPRAKLFRLRPAVF.

This clone was counted a single time. The chain recombines TRBV5-4 with TRBJ2-1; the D gene is possibly TRBD1 (6 bases). The CDR3 has 13 residues. The V and J ends lost 3 bases and 7 bases respectively, with 11 bases between them. CDR1 and CDR2 from the germline V gene are SGHNT and YYREEE (reference sequence). The CDR3 loop is CASSSKQGNEQFF. CDR3 coding DNA: TGTGCCAGCAGCTCAAAACAGGGAAATGAGCAGTTCTTC.

The chain links TRBV7-3 to TRBJ2-2, with 12 bases identical to TRBD2. The CDR3 is 18 amino acids. Losses at the gene ends were 5 bases for V and 6 bases for J; bases not matched to a gene: 13. Germline V gene lookup returns CDR1 SGHTA and CDR2 FQGTGA. CDR3 in DNA: TGTGCCAGCAGCCCTCGCGTCCGACTAGCGGGAGAGCCCGGGGAGCTGTTTTTT. Protein: CASSPRVRLAGEPGELFF.

V and J are TRBV5-8 and TRBJ1-1, with 8 nucleotides matching TRBD1. The CDR3 sequence is 16 residues long. Germline trimming cut 4 bases from V and 5 bases from J; bases unmatched to any gene: 13. CDR1 is SGHTS and CDR2 is YDEGEE in the germline V gene. CDR3 DNA: TGTGCCAGCAGCACCCAGGGACAGGCCTGGGGGACTGAAGCTTTCTTT. Protein sequence: CASSTQGQAWGTEAFF.

The chain links TRBV29-1 to TRBJ2-7, with TRBD2 matching 7 bases. Germline assignment: CDR1 SQVTM and CDR2 ANQGSEA. CDR3 length: 14 amino acids. With V trimmed by 3 bases and J by 7 bases, 12 bases remained unmatched. The chain's CDR3 is CSVDEAGRLDEQYF. The CDR3 coding sequence is TGCAGCGTTGACGAAGCGGGAAGGTTAGATGAGCAGTACTTC.